The present T cell receptor (beta chain) was sequenced within a study of T cell repertoires in cytomegalovirus infection. The wider study: Matching HLA type, along with CMV infection, was indicated by public TCR beta signatures.

Study outcomes and limitations: Ex vivo, HLA-C-restricted CMV-specific TCR beta clonotypes prevailed over the rest of the response.

In its sample, this clonotype was seen many times. No antigen is known for it. TCRdb re-called the reads with MiXCR, one entry per CDR3 protein. Of 250,000 or so distinct CDR3 sequences in the sample, approximately 15% were seen once. V shed 6 bases and J shed 6 bases, with 20 bases lying between them. The length of the CDR3 is 15 residues. CDR1 is SEHNR, CDR2 FQNEAQ, per germline (reference sequence). The sequence derives from a human donor in good health (CMV status not recorded). Some clones in this sample may be carry-over from other donors' samples. The chain couples TRBV7-9 to TRBJ1-1; D is unclear. Material for sequencing was CD8+ T cells from PBMCs. This CDR3 is CASRGTASTRSEAFF. CDR3 nucleotide sequence: TGTGCCAGCAGGGGTACAGCCTCGACGCGATCTGAAGCTTTCTTT.